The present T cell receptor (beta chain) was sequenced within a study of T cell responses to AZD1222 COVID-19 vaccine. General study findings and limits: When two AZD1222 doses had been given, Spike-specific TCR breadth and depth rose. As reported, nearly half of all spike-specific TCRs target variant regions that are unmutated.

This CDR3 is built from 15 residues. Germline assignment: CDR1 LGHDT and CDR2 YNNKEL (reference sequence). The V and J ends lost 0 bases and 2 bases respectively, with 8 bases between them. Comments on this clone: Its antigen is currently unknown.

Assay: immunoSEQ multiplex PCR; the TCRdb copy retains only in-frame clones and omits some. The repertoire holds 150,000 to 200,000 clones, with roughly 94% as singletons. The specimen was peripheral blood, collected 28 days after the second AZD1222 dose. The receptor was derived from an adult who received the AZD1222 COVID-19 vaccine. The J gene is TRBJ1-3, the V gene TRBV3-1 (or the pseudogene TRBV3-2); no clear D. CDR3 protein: CASSQEIRPGNTIYF. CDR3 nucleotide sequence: TGTGCCAGCAGCCAAGAAATACGCCCTGGAAACACCATATATTTT.